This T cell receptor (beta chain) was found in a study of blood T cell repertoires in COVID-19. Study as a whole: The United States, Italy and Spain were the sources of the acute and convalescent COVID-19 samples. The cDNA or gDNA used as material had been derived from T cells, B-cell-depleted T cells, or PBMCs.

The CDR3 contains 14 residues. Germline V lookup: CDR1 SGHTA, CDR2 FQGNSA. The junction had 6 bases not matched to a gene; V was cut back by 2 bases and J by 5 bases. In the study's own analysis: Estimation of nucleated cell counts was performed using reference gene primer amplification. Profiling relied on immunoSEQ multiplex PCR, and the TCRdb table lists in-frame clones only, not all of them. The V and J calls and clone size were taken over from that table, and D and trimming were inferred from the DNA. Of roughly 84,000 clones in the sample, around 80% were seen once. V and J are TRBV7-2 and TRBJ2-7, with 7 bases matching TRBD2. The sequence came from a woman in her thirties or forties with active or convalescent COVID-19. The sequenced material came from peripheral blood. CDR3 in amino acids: CASSLRGGPHEQYF. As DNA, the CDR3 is TGTGCCAGCAGCTTACGGGGAGGGCCCCACGAGCAGTACTTC.